Here is one TCR beta chain with its context. Study processing details: Amplification of reference gene primers provided the estimated nucleated cell counts. Sequencing was performed with immunoSEQ multiplex PCR; in TCRdb, only in-frame clones are kept and a portion is missing. V and J calls and clone size are as listed in that table; D and trimming were resolved from the DNA. In the table there are 15,000 to 20,000 clones, roughly 91% of which are singletons. This entry is derived from a study of blood T cell repertoires in COVID-19. Study in general: PBMCs, B-cell-depleted T cells, or T cells provided the cDNA or gDNA that made up the material.

The sequence derives from a human donor in a cohort sampled during active COVID-19. Specimen: peripheral blood.

The DNA of the CDR3 is TGTGCCAGCAGTTACTCTCCTAGCGGGAACAATGAGCAGTTCTTC. It specifies CASSYSPSGNNEQFF. The V gene is TRBV6-5, the J gene TRBJ2-1; TRBD2 aligns across 9 bases. The junction had 2 bases not matched to a gene; V was cut back by 0 bases and J by 5 bases. Germline V gene sequence: CDR1 MNHEY, CDR2 SVGAGI. The CDR3 has 15 amino acids.